The T cell receptor beta chain described here comes from a study of T-cell reconstitution after alpha-beta-depleted transplantation in children. V shed 7 bases, J shed 0 bases, and the junction held 3 bases outside the gene matches. Germline V gene sequence: CDR1 SQVTM, CDR2 ANQGSEA. CDR3 length equals 13 residues. A library of TCRbeta sequences, prepared with unique molecular identifiers, was generated. TCRdb reprocessed the PCR reads with MiXCR, giving one entry per CDR3 protein. The sample yields 500,000 or so distinct CDR3 sequences, 30% to 35% seen once. The sequence was obtained from a human donor who donated a stem cell graft to a child with aplastic anemia. Sequencing used PBMCs from the stem cell graft donor, obtained from the stem cell graft. This chain connects TRBV29-1 to TRBJ1-2, with TRBD1 matching 9 bases. CDR3 sequence: CSAGTGPNYGYTF. As DNA, the CDR3 is TGCAGCGCTGGGACAGGGCCTAACTATGGCTACACCTTC.